This passage covers 10 T cell receptor beta chains from one sample sequenced in a study of blood T cells in healthy people across ages. Primed by a sample-barcoded 5' primer and a J-beta primer mix, a second PCR proceeded for roughly 7 to 12 cycles. One entry per CDR3 protein, called by TCRdb with MiXCR from the 5' RACE reads. The repertoire holds about 730,000 distinct CDR3 sequences, with roughly 45% as singletons. Sequenced input: blood. Source of these receptors: a woman in her sixties or seventies in good health.

The chain has TRBV9 and TRBJ2-7, with 9 positions matching TRBD2. V lost 0 bases, J lost 6 bases, and 7 bases stayed unmatched. The germline V gene has CDR1 SGDLS and CDR2 YYNGEE. CDR3 size: 15 residues. The CDR3 loop reads CASSVEGGREGEQYF. The CDR3 DNA reads TGTGCCAGCAGCGTAGAAGGCGGGAGGGAGGGCGAGCAGTACTTC.

The chain employs TRBV6-5 and TRBJ2-1; TRBD1 matches 7 bases. The germline V gene has CDR1 MNHEY and CDR2 SVGAGI. J gave up 6 bases and V 5 bases, and 13 bases lay outside the gene matches. CDR3 length: 16 residues. CDR3: CASSTPSTGMVNEQFF. In DNA, the CDR3 is TGTGCCAGCAGTACCCCTTCGACAGGGATGGTCAATGAGCAGTTCTTC.

Of note for this clonotype: A much more abundant neighbour one base away suggests this may be a read error. The CDR3 spells CASSSEVHNEQFF. The DNA for the CDR3 is TGCGCCAGCAGCTCGGAGGTGCACAATGAGCAGTTCTTC. V usage is TRBV5-1 and J usage is TRBJ2-1; D may be TRBD2 (5 bases). The CDR3 is 13 residues long. CDR1 is SGHRS and CDR2 is YFSETQ in the germline V gene. V shed 3 bases and J shed 5 bases, with 9 bases lying between them.

The rearrangement joins TRBV20-1 to TRBJ2-3; D is undetermined. This CDR3 has 12 amino acids. CDR1 DFQATT and CDR2 SNEGSKA come from the germline V gene (reference sequence). V was trimmed by 2 bases and J by 4 bases, leaving 7 bases between them. CDR3: CSARPTSDTQYF. The CDR3 coding sequence is TGCAGTGCTAGACCAACATCAGATACGCAGTATTTT.

The V gene is TRBV10-3, the J gene TRBJ2-2; TRBD1 agrees at 9 bases. This CDR3 has 13 residues. The V and J ends lost 10 bases and 5 bases, in that order; junction bases with no gene match: 5. CDR1 is ENHRY and CDR2 is SYGVKD in the germline V gene. In DNA form, the CDR3 reads TGTGCCACCGCCGGACAGGGGACCGGGGAGCTGTTTTTT. This codes for CATAGQGTGELFF.

This clonotype was observed many times. The chain is built from TRBV20-1 and TRBJ2-7; TRBD1 matches 9 bases. Per germline, CDR1 DFQATT and CDR2 SNEGSKA (reference sequence). The J segment lost 7 bases and the V segment lost 6 bases, leaving 7 bases of the junction unmatched. This CDR3 is built from 12 residues. CDR3 in DNA: TGCAGTGCCCTACAGGGGGCAACGGAGCAGTACTTC. Its translation: CSALQGATEQYF.

This clonotype was counted only a few times. The V call is TRBV6-6, the J call TRBJ1-4, with no clear D. Looked up from germline, CDR1 is MNHNY and CDR2 is SVGAGI (reference sequence). Trimming stripped 5 bases from V and 0 bases from J, with 10 bases between. The length of the CDR3 is 15 residues. The DNA of the CDR3 is TGTGCCAGCAGTCGGGGAGACGCAACTAATGAAAAACTGTTTTTT. It specifies CASSRGDATNEKLFF.

Turning to this clonotype: The junction differs from germline at one of its ends, possibly a read error. The gene calls are TRBV12-3 or TRBV12-4 and TRBJ1-4, with a possible D match to TRBD1 (5 bases). The CDR3 covers 14 residues. CDR3 sequence reads: CAGSLRQYNEKLFF. The CDR3 DNA reads TGTGCCGGCAGTTTAAGACAGTATAATGAAAAACTGTTTTTT.

The V and J genes are TRBV21-1 and TRBJ1-5. TRBV21-1 represents a pseudogene. The CDR3 runs to 15 residues. The CDR3 region is CASSAGRRGNQPQHF. Here the CDR3 DNA reads TGTGCCAGCAGCGCCGGGCGGAGGGGTAATCAGCCCCAGCATTTT.

CDR3 protein: CASSPTSGNDEQFF. CDR3 nucleotide sequence: TGTGCCAGCAGCCCGACTAGCGGGAATGATGAGCAGTTCTTC. V gene TRBV3-1 combines with J gene TRBJ2-1, with 11 bases identical to TRBD2. The CDR3 is made up of 14 amino acids. The germline CDR1 and CDR2 sequences are LGHDT and YNNKEL (reference sequence). V was clipped by 4 bases and J by 8 bases; unmatched bases: 4.